A single sample gave rise to the 4 T cell receptor beta chains below, sequenced in a study of T cell repertoires in aging, cancer and after chemotherapy. TRB rearrangements spanning V, D and J were amplified using mixed TRB-A/B primers. TCRdb passed the multiplex PCR reads through MiXCR, listing each CDR3 protein once. The sample has 10,000 to 15,000 distinct CDR3 sequences; approximately 30% are singletons. The template was genomic DNA from peripheral blood, not RNA. The sequencing input was blood. The receptors here all came from a human donor in good health. The donor label of this sample is uncertain.

The chain couples TRBV11-2 to TRBJ2-7; D is possibly TRBD1 (6 bases). The germline CDR1 and CDR2 sequences are SGHAT and FQNNGV. V lost 5 bases, J lost 1 base, and 12 bases lay in between. The CDR3 spans 14 residues. The CDR3 DNA reads TGTGCCAGCAGCACCCGAGACAGGTCCTACGAGCAGTACTTC. Its protein is CASSTRDRSYEQYF.

In its sample, this clonotype was seen a few times. V and J are TRBV6-5 and TRBJ2-7; D is unclear. The germline gives CDR1 MNHEY, CDR2 SVGAGI. This CDR3 has 13 residues. V was pared by 4 bases and J by 1 base, with 8 bases between. The CDR3 DNA follows: TGTGCCAGCAGTTGGGCCGGATCCTACGAGCAGTACTTC. Translation gives CASSWAGSYEQYF.

This clonotype has only a few counts. The chain joins TRBV6-1 to TRBJ1-6; the D gene is possibly TRBD1 (6 bases). Germline V gene data show CDR1 as MNHNS and CDR2 as SASEGT. Trimming removed 6 bases at V and 0 bases at J, with 12 bases between. The CDR3 runs 16 residues. CDR3 sequence reads: CASRGHGISYNSPLHF. The CDR3 DNA is TGTGCCAGCAGGGGACACGGAATCTCCTATAATTCACCCCTCCACTTT.

Regarding this clonotype: A junction boundary mismatches the germline segment, possibly from a read error. The chain joins TRBV6-5 to TRBJ1-1; D gene unclear. Germline assignment: CDR1 MNHEY and CDR2 SVGAGI. This CDR3 contains 14 residues. Here the CDR3 DNA reads TGTGCCAGTAGTTATACCGCCCGGGACACTGAAGCTTTCTTT. It codes for CASSYTARDTEAFF.